This T cell receptor (beta chain) was captured in a study of CD8+CD57+ T cells in acquired aplastic anemia. On the study more broadly: DNA recovered from sorted CD4+ and CD8+ cells had a mean of about 3.5 ug. Study results and caveats: A significant difference in CD8+ Simpson's diversity between patients and controls was not found. Patients and controls turned out to have roughly 29 CD8+ CDR3 sequences in common.

The V gene end was trimmed by 2 bases and the J gene end by 3 bases; junction bases not matched to a gene: 6. From germline, CDR1 is SGHNT and CDR2 YYREEE (reference sequence). The CDR3 spans 16 residues. Using genomic DNA as the template, TCR beta VDJ and CDR3 profiling was carried out. TCRdb re-called the reads through MiXCR, storing one row per CDR3 protein. The table records some 180,000 distinct CDR3 sequences, about half of them present only once. Individuals selected for sequencing had exhibited CD8+CD57+ cell expansion on flow cytometry. Blood was sampled before the patients had received any therapy. This clonotype was counted only a few times. The target antigen is unknown.

This receptor was identified in a human donor with aplastic anemia. The chain uses TRBV5-4 and TRBJ2-3; 10 bases line up with TRBD2. Material for sequencing was sorted CD4+, CD8+, or CD8+CD57+ T cells (not recorded which) from PBMCs. Here the CDR3 reads CASSFKAGGLTDTQYF. DNA of the CDR3: TGTGCCAGCAGCTTCAAAGCGGGGGGGTTAACAGATACGCAGTATTTT.